What follows are 21 T cell receptor beta chains derived from one specimen sequenced in a study of vaccination and CD4 T cells after COVID-19. These receptors have no known antigen. The treatment is: roughly 10-day PBMC culture with coronavirus spike peptide pools or control peptides (ViraFEST assay). The study sequenced cultured CD4+ T cell DNA using the Oncomine TCR Beta short-read assay. One entry per CDR3 protein results from TCRdb running MiXCR on the PCR reads. This sample carries 15,000 to 20,000 distinct CDR3 sequences, about 42% of them seen once, and the ten largest clones take roughly a quarter. Sequences were derived from CD4+ T cells from blood, cultured in vitro, sampled before SARS-CoV-2 vaccination. The receptors derive from a human donor who received a COVID-19 vaccine.

This clonotype was seen only a few times. The genes are TRBV19 and TRBJ2-2; D unresolved. This CDR3 has 15 amino acids. The germline V and J ends were trimmed by 4 bases and 1 base, with 10 bases remaining between them. The V gene's germline CDR1 is LNHDA and CDR2 SQIVND (reference sequence). CDR3 loop: CASSKRSGNTGELFF. The CDR3 DNA reads as TGTGCCAGTAGTAAGCGTTCTGGGAACACCGGGGAGCTGTTTTTT.

The sample holds a few counts of this clonotype. In DNA, the CDR3 is TGTGCCAGTACCCAAAGGACAGCGAGGAACTCTAACTATGGCTACACCTTC. It yields the protein CASTQRTARNSNYGYTF. The chain uses TRBV19 and TRBJ1-2; perhaps TRBD1 as D (6 bases). The CDR3 runs to 17 residues. The V end was cut by 7 bases, the J end by 0 bases, with 21 bases between. Germline V gene lookup returns CDR1 LNHDA and CDR2 SQIVND (reference sequence). Supplemented by reference TRBV19 and TRBJ1-2, the full variable domain reads DGGITQSPKYLFRKEGQNVTLSCEQNLNHDAMYWYRQDPGQGLRLIYYSQIVNDFQKGDIAEGYSVSREKKESFPLTVTSAQKNPTAFYLCASTQRTARNSNYGYTFGSGTRLTVV.

The chain links TRBV11-2 to TRBJ2-1; 8 bases agree with TRBD1. Per germline, CDR1 SGHAT and CDR2 FQNNGV. The CDR3 has 20 residues. Trimming at V came to 1 base and at J to 12 bases, leaving 26 bases not matched to a gene. CDR3 nucleotides: TGTGCCAGCAGCTTAGTCATGGGACAGGCTCGACATGGGGCCGGCAGTCGGCAGTTCTTC. Its protein product is CASSLVMGQARHGAGSRQFF.

The sample holds a few counts of this clonotype. J is TRBJ2-7 and V is TRBV20-1, with TRBD2 matching 10 bases. The CDR3 covers 13 residues. V trimming: 4 bases; J trimming: 3 bases; junction bases outside the gene matches: 3. CDR1 and CDR2 (germline): DFQATT, SNEGSKA (reference sequence). The CDR3 loop is CSATSGGSYEQYF. In DNA, the CDR3 is TGCAGTGCTACTAGCGGGGGAAGCTACGAGCAGTACTTC.

CDR3 region: CASSESTGDYGYTF. The CDR3 DNA reads TGCGCCAGCAGTGAGTCAACAGGGGACTATGGCTACACCTTC. The chain uses TRBV10-1 and TRBJ1-2; 7 bases match TRBD1. Trimming removed 0 bases from V and 3 bases from J; junction bases left unmatched: 1. There are 14 residues in the CDR3. Per germline, CDR1 WNHNN and CDR2 SYGVQD (reference sequence).

V and J are TRBV20-1 and TRBJ2-1; 11 nucleotides agree with TRBD2. Germline loops: CDR1 DFQATT, CDR2 SNEGSKA (reference sequence). CDR3 length: 19 amino acids. Trimming removed 0 bases from V and 7 bases from J; junction bases left unmatched: 17. CDR3 sequence: CSARDHGRVAGGPRNEQFF. The CDR3 bases are TGCAGTGCTAGAGATCATGGGAGAGTAGCGGGGGGGCCCAGGAATGAGCAGTTCTTC.

The CDR3 spells CASSLGTGRSPLHF. The CDR3 bases are TGCGCCAGCAGCTTAGGGACAGGTAGATCACCCCTCCACTTT. This chain uses TRBV5-1 with TRBJ1-6; 8 bases agree with TRBD1. The CDR3 runs to 14 residues. Losses at the gene ends were 2 bases for V and 10 bases for J; bases not matched to a gene: 5. Germline values: CDR1 SGHRS, CDR2 YFSETQ.

This clonotype appeared a few times. V is TRBV7-2 and J is TRBJ2-1, with D unresolved. CDR1 and CDR2 (germline): SGHTA, FQGNSA. V was pared by 5 bases and J by 13 bases, with 12 bases between. The CDR3 extends over 11 amino acids. CDR3 region: CASSPADPQFF. CDR3 in DNA: TGTGCCAGCAGCCCCGCGGACCCTCAGTTCTTC.

This clonotype was recorded a few times. This chain joins TRBV12-3 or TRBV12-4 and TRBJ2-5, with TRBD1 matching over 8 bases. The junction had 5 bases not matched to a gene; V was cut back by 6 bases and J by 5 bases. This CDR3 contains 13 residues. CDR3 loop: CASSPTGDETQYF. The CDR3 DNA is TGTGCCAGCAGCCCGACAGGGGACGAGACCCAGTACTTC.

Only a few counts were recorded for this clonotype. This rearrangement joins TRBV7-9 to TRBJ2-6; D is possibly TRBD2 (6 bases). The germline CDR1 and CDR2 sequences are SEHNR and FQNEAQ (reference sequence). The CDR3 is made up of 15 amino acids. V lost 5 bases and J lost 3, with 11 bases in between. CDR3 protein: CASSTWGDGANVLTF. The DNA of the CDR3 is TGTGCCAGCAGCACCTGGGGGGATGGGGCCAACGTCCTGACTTTC.

The CDR3 nucleotides read TGTGCCAGCGCCGCCGGTGGCGCAAACACTGAAGCTTTCTTT. It specifies CASAAGGANTEAFF. The genes are TRBV18 and TRBJ1-1; D remains ambiguous. V was pared by 8 bases and J by 2 bases, with 15 bases between. Germline-derived CDR1 and CDR2 are KGHSH and LQKENI. The CDR3 is 14 amino acids.

This clonotype was detected a few times. J is TRBJ1-5 and V is TRBV27, with 10 bases lining up with TRBD1. After removal of 6 bases from V and 3 bases from J, the junction contained 5 bases not matched to a gene. Germline CDR1 is MNHEY and CDR2 is SMNVEV (reference sequence). The CDR3 sequence is 15 residues long. Here the CDR3 reads CASRSGQGVNQPQHF. The CDR3 nucleotides are TGTGCCAGCAGATCCGGACAGGGGGTCAATCAGCCCCAGCATTTT.

This clonotype showed up just a few times. V usage is TRBV7-9 and J usage is TRBJ2-3; D is undetermined. V was pared by 1 base and J by 3 bases, with 14 bases between. CDR3 length: 16 amino acids. CDR1 is SEHNR, CDR2 FQNEAQ, per germline (reference sequence). The CDR3, as DNA: TGTGCCAGCAGCTTAGTACAGATTAGCTTTACAGATACGCAGTATTTT. Translated: CASSLVQISFTDTQYF.

This clonotype was detected a few times. The chain links TRBV20-1 to TRBJ1-1; 7 positions agree with TRBD1. CDR3 length equals 16 residues. The ends lost 0 bases at V and 3 bases at J; junction bases unmatched: 10. Germline V gene data show CDR1 as DFQATT and CDR2 as SNEGSKA (reference sequence). CDR3 coding DNA: TGCAGTGCTAGAGATCCAGGGGGTAAGTCCGACACTGAAGCTTTCTTT. This encodes CSARDPGGKSDTEAFF.

The chain has TRBV12-3 or TRBV12-4 and TRBJ1-2; TRBD1 might be the D (5 bases). The CDR3 is 13 amino acids. V was pared by 2 bases and J by 3 bases, with 7 bases between. The CDR3 DNA reads as TGTGCCAGCAGTTTATCAGGGCACTATGGCTACACCTTC. This encodes CASSLSGHYGYTF.

This chain links TRBV12-3 or TRBV12-4 with TRBJ2-1, with D unclear. CDR3 size: 13 residues. V shed 3 bases and J shed 5 bases, with 8 bases lying between them. CDR3 region: CASSLDANNEQFF. The CDR3 bases are TGTGCCAGCAGTTTGGACGCCAACAATGAGCAGTTCTTC.

The gene calls are TRBV6-5 and TRBJ2-7; 7 positions match TRBD1. V lost 2 bases and J lost 2; bases outside the gene matches: 12. The CDR3 spans 17 residues. Per germline, CDR1 MNHEY and CDR2 SVGAGI. The DNA for the CDR3 is TGTGCCAGCAGTTACCAGATGACCGGGACAGCAACCTACGAGCAGTACTTC. Its translation is CASSYQMTGTATYEQYF.

Only a few counts were recorded for this clonotype. The chain is built from TRBV24-1 and TRBJ1-1; weak D call: TRBD1 (5 bases). Germline V gene data show CDR1 as KGHDR and CDR2 as SFDVKD. CDR3 length: 15 residues. Trimming cost V 2 bases and J 2 bases, with 11 bases left between them. The DNA of the CDR3 is TGTGCCACCAGTGATTCCGGGGGTAGTAACACTGAAGCTTTCTTT. It is translated as CATSDSGGSNTEAFF.

V is TRBV5-4 and J is TRBJ1-5, with D tentatively TRBD1 (5 bases). The V gene's germline CDR1 is SGHNT and CDR2 YYREEE (reference sequence). The ends were cut back, 4 bases at V and 0 bases at J, with 17 bases in the middle. The CDR3 sequence is 17 residues long. CDR3 DNA sequence: TGTGCCAGCAGCCCGGGCCCAGGGAGGGGTAGCAATCAGCCCCAGCATTTT. This encodes CASSPGPGRGSNQPQHF.

This rearrangement joins TRBV6-1 to TRBJ1-4, with D unclear. In germline, CDR1 is MNHNS, CDR2 SASEGT. V lost 8 bases to trimming and J lost 3 bases, with 10 bases between them. The CDR3 contains 13 residues. The CDR3 DNA is TGTGCCAGCGCACTAGCGGCTAATGAAAAACTGTTTTTT. This sequence encodes CASALAANEKLFF.

This clonotype was recorded only once. Germline is not matched at one junction end, which may reflect a read error. V and J are TRBV6-1 and TRBJ2-3, with 9 bases lining up with TRBD2. The V gene's germline CDR1 is MNHNS and CDR2 SASEGT. The CDR3 is 14 residues long. The CDR3 nucleotides are TGTGTCAGCAAGCGCGGGGGGGAGGGAGATACGCAGTATTTT. It yields the protein CVSKRGGEGDTQYF.